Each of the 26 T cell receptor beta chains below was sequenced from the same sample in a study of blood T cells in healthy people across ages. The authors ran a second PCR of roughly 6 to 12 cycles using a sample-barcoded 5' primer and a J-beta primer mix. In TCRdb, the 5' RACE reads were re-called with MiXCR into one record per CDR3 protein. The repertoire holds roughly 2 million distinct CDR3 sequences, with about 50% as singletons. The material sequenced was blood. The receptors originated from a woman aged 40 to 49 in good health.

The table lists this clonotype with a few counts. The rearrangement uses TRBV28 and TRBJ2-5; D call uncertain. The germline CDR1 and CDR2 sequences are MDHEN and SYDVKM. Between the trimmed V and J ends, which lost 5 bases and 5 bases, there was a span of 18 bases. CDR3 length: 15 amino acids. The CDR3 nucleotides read TGTGCCAGCAGTCTTATCCGGACGGGTGGGGAGACCCAGTACTTC. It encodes CASSLIRTGGETQYF.

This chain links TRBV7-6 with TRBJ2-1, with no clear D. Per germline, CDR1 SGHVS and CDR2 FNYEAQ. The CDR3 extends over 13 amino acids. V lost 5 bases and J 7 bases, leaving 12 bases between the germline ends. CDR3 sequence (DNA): TGTGCCAGCAGCGACTTCTCCCAGAATGAGCAGTTCTTC. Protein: CASSDFSQNEQFF.

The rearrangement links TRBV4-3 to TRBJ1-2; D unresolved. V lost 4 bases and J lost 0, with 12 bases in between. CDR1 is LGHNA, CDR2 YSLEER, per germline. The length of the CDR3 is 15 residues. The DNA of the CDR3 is TGCGCCAGCAGCCGGGAGGGAGTCCCTAACTATGGCTACACCTTC. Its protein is CASSREGVPNYGYTF.

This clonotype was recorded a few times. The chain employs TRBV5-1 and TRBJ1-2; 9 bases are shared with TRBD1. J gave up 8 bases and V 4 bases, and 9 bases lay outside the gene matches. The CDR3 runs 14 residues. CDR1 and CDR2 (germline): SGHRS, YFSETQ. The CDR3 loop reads CASSGTGGAEGYTF. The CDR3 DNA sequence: TGCGCCAGCAGCGGAACAGGGGGCGCCGAAGGCTACACCTTC. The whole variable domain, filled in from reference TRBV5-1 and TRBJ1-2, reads KAGVTQTPRYLIKTRGQQVTLSCSPISGHRSVSWYQQTPGQGLQFLFEYFSETQRNKGNFPGRFSGRQFSNSRSEMNVSTLELGDSALYLCASSGTGGAEGYTFGSGTRLTVV.

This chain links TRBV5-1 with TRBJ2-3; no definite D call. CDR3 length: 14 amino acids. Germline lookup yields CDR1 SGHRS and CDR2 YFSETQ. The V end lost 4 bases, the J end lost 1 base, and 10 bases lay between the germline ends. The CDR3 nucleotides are TGCGCCAGCAGCAAGAACGCTCGCACAGATACGCAGTATTTT. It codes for CASSKNARTDTQYF.

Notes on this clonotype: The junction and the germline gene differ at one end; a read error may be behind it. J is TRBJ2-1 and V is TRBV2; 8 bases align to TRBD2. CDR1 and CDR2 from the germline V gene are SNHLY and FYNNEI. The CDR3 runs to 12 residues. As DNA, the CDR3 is TGTGCCGGCAGGGGACTAGGGGAAAAGCAGTTCTTC. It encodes CAGRGLGEKQFF.

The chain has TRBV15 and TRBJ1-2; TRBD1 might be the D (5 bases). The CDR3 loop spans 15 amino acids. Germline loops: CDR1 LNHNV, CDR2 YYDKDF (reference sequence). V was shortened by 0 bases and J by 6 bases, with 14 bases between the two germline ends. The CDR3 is CATSRDLPGKDGYTF. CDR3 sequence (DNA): TGTGCCACCAGCAGAGATCTACCAGGGAAGGATGGCTACACCTTC.

This CDR3 reads CASSQFGGAEETQYF. The CDR3 region has the DNA TGCGCCAGCAGCCAATTCGGGGGGGCCGAGGAGACCCAGTACTTC. The chain employs TRBV4-1 and TRBJ2-5, with TRBD2 matching over 8 bases. The CDR3 runs to 15 residues. Per the germline V gene, CDR1 is MGHRA and CDR2 is YSYEKL. Losses at the gene ends were 2 bases for V and 5 bases for J; bases not matched to a gene: 7.

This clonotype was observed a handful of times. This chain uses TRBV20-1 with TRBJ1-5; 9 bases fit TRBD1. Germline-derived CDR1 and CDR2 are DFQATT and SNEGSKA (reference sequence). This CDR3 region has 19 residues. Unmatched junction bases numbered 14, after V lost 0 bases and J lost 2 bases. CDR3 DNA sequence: TGCAGTGCTAGAGATTACGGGGGGACAGGGAGTATCCGCAATCAGCCCCAGCATTTT. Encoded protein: CSARDYGGTGSIRNQPQHF.

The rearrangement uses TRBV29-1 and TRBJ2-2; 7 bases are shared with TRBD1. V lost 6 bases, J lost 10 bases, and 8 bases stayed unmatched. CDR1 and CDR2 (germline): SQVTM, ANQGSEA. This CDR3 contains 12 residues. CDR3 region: CSVGQTLLELFF. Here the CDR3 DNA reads TGCAGCGTGGGACAGACTCTTCTGGAGCTGTTTTTT.

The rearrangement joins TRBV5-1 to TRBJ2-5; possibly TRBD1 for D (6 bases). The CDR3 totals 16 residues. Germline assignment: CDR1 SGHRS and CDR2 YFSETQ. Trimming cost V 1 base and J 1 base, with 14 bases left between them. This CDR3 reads CASSLTTGLVQETQYF. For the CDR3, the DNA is TGCGCCAGCAGCTTGACTACAGGGCTGGTCCAAGAGACCCAGTACTTC.

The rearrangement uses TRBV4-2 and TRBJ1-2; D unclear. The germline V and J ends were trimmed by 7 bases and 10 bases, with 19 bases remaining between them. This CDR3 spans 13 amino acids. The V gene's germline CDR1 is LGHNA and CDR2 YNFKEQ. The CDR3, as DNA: TGTGCCAGCAACCCCACTCGAGATTATCCCTACACCTTC. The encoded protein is CASNPTRDYPYTF.

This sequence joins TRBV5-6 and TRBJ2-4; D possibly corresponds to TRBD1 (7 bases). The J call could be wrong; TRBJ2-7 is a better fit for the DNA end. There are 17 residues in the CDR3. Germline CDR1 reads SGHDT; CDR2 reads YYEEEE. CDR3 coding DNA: TGTGCCAGCAGCTTCCAGGGACTCCGGGACAGAACCTACGAGCAGTACTTC. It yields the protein CASSFQGLRDRTYEQYF.

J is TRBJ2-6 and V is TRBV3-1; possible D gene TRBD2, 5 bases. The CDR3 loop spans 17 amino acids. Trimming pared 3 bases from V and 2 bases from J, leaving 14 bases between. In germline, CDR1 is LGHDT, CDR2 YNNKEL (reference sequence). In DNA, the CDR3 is TGTGCCAGCAGCCATGGGCAGAGGGCTGCTGGGGCCAACGTCCTGACTTTC. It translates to CASSHGQRAAGANVLTF. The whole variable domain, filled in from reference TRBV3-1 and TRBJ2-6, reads DTAVSQTPKYLVTQMGNDKSIKCEQNLGHDTMYWYKQDSKKFLKIMFSYNNKELIINETVPNRFSPKSPDKAHLNLHINSLELGDSAVYFCASSHGQRAAGANVLTFGAGSRLTVL.

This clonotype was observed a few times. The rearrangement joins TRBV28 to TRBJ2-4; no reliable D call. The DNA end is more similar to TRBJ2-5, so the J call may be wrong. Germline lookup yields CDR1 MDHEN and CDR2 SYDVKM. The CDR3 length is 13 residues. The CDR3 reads CASTPGAPETQYF. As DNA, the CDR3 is TGTGCCAGCACTCCCGGCGCCCCAGAGACCCAGTACTTC.

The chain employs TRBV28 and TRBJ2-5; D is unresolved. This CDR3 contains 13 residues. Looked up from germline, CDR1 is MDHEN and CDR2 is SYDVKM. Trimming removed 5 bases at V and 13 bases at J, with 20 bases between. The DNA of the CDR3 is TGTGCCAGCAGTCAGCTAAAACCGCCTATCTGGTACTTC. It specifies CASSQLKPPIWYF.

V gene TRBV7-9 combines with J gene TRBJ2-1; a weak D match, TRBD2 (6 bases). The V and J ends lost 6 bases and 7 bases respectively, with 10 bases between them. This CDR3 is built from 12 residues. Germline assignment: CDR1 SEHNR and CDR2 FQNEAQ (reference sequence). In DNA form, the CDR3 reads TGTGCCAGCAGATGGGGGGTGAATGAGCAGTTCTTC. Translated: CASRWGVNEQFF.

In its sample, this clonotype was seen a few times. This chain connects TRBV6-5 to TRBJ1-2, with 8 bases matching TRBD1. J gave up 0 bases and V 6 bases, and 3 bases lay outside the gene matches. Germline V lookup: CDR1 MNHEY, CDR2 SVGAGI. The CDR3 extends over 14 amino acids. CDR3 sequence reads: CASRGQEANYGYTF. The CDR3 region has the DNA TGTGCCAGCAGGGGACAGGAAGCTAACTATGGCTACACCTTC.

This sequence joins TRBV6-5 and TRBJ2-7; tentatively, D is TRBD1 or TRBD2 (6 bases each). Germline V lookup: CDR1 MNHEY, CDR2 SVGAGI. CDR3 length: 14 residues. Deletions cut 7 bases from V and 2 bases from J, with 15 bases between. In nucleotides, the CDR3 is TGTGCCAGCAAAAGGGGGGAAGTCGCCTACGAGCAGTACTTC. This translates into CASKRGEVAYEQYF.

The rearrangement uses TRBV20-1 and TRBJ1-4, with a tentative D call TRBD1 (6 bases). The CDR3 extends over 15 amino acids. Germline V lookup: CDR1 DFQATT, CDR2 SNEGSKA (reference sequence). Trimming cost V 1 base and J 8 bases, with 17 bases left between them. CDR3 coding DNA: TGCAGTGCTAGAGTGGCGACAGGTCAAAAGGAAAAACTGTTTTTT. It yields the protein CSARVATGQKEKLFF.

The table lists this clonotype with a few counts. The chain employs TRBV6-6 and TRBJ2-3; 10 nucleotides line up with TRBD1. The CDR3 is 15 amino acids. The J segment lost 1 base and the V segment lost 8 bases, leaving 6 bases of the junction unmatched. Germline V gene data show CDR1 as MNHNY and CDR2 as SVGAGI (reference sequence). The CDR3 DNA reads TGTGCCAGCCGGGACAGGGGAGGTGGCACAGATACGCAGTATTTT. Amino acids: CASRDRGGGTDTQYF.

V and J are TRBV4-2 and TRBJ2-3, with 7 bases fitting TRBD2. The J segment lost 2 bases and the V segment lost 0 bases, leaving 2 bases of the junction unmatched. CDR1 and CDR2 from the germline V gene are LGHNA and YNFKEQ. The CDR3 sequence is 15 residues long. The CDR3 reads CASSQEAGVTDTQYF. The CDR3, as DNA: TGTGCCAGCAGCCAAGAGGCGGGGGTCACAGATACGCAGTATTTT.

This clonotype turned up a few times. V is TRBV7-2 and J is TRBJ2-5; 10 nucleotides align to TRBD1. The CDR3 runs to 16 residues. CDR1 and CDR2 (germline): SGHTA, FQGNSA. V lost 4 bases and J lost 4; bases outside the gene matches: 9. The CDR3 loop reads CASSWRPGQGTETQYF. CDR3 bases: TGTGCCAGCAGCTGGAGACCGGGACAGGGGACAGAGACCCAGTACTTC. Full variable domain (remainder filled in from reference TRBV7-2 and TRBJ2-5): GAGVSQSPSNKVTEKGKDVELRCDPISGHTALYWYRQSLGQGLEFLIYFQGNSAPDKSGLPSDRFSAERTGGSVSTLTIQRTQQEDSAVYLCASSWRPGQGTETQYFGPGTRLLVL.

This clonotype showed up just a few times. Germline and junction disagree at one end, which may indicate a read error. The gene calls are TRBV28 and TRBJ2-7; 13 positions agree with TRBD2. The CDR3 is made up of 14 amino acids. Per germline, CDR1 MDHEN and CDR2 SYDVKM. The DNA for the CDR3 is TGTGCCAGCAGTTTCAGGACTAGCGGGGGATCGGGGTTCTTC. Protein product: CASSFRTSGGSGFF.

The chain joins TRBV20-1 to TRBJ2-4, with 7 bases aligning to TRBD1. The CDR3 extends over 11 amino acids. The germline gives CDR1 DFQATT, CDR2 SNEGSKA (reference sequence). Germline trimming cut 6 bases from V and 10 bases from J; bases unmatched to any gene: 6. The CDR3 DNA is TGCAGTGCCGGACAGGCAAAAATTCAGTACTTC. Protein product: CSAGQAKIQYF.

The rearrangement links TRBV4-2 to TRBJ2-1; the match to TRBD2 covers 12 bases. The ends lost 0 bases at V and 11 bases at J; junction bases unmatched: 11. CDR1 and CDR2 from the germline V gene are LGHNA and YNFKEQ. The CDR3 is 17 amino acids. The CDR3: CASSQDLRLAGAGKQFF. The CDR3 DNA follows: TGTGCCAGCAGCCAAGATCTGCGACTAGCGGGGGCCGGGAAGCAGTTCTTC.